The next 8 T cell receptor beta chains were all read from a single sample in a study of control samples from healthy donors and cancer patients. Measured with immunoSEQ multiplex PCR; TCRdb has only the in-frame clones, and not every one. The sample carries about 95,000 clones, about 87% recorded once. The sequenced sample was blood. The source is a woman aged 65 to 85 in good health.

V is TRBV2 and J is TRBJ2-2; D not certain. The V gene's germline CDR1 is SNHLY and CDR2 FYNNEI. The CDR3 covers 14 residues. The V end lost 5 bases, the J end lost 1 base, and 8 bases lay between the germline ends. The CDR3 here is CASSYRQNTGELFF. The CDR3 DNA sequence: TGTGCCAGCAGTTACAGACAGAACACCGGGGAGCTGTTTTTT.

In nucleotides, the CDR3 is TGTGCCAGCAGCCTAGCCCCGGACAGGGCCACTGAAGCTTTCTTT. As protein: CASSLAPDRATEAFF. The chain employs TRBV5-6 and TRBJ1-1; 8 bases align to TRBD1. Germline V gene data show CDR1 as SGHDT and CDR2 as YYEEEE. This CDR3 contains 15 residues. J lost 4 bases, V lost 4 bases, and 9 bases had no gene match.

J is TRBJ2-1 and V is TRBV4-3, with 11 bases fitting TRBD2. V dropped 1 base and J dropped 8; count of bases not matched to a gene: 7. This CDR3 is 16 amino acids long. Per germline, CDR1 LGHNA and CDR2 YSLEER. The CDR3, as DNA: TGCGCCAGCAGCCAAGTTGCTAGCGGGAGGATGGATGAGCAGTTCTTC. Translating it yields CASSQVASGRMDEQFF.

This clone came up once. The chain employs TRBV6-5 and TRBJ1-1; D perhaps matches TRBD1 (6 bases). Germline assignment: CDR1 MNHEY and CDR2 SVGAGI. CDR3 length equals 14 residues. Trimming removed 2 bases at V and 8 bases at J, with 15 bases between. Written as DNA, the CDR3 is TGTGCCAGCAGTTACGGATTGGAAGGGGGGGAAGCTTTCTTT. Amino acid sequence: CASSYGLEGGEAFF.

The rearrangement joins TRBV5-1 to TRBJ1-2, with D uncertain. The CDR3 is 12 amino acids. CDR1 and CDR2 from the germline V gene are SGHRS and YFSETQ. Trimming cost V 3 bases and J 7 bases, with 10 bases left between them. The CDR3 spells CASSSDLGGYTF. Here the CDR3 DNA reads TGCGCCAGCAGCTCCGATTTGGGTGGCTACACCTTC.

The chain couples TRBV19 to TRBJ1-6; D unclear. Germline CDR1 reads LNHDA; CDR2 reads SQIVND (reference sequence). The CDR3 spans 12 residues. V was pared by 5 bases and J by 13 bases, with 12 bases between. In nucleotides, the CDR3 is TGTGCCAGTAGTTCGCCCGCACATCCCCTCCACTTT. Amino acid sequence: CASSSPAHPLHF.

This clone has just one count. This chain links TRBV29-1 with TRBJ1-1; a possible D gene is TRBD1 (6 bases). Deletions cut 2 bases from V and 4 bases from J, with 8 bases between. Germline values: CDR1 SQVTM, CDR2 ANQGSEA. There are 12 residues in the CDR3. The CDR3 coding sequence is TGCAGCGTTGAAAAGGGGGTCACTGAAGCTTTCTTT. It yields the protein CSVEKGVTEAFF.

The chain couples TRBV19 to TRBJ1-3, with a possible D match to TRBD1 (5 bases). The germline V and J ends were trimmed by 8 bases and 0 bases, with 17 bases remaining between them. The germline V gene encodes CDR1 LNHDA and CDR2 SQIVND (reference sequence). The CDR3 is 16 amino acids. Here the CDR3 reads CASHSGTGASGNTIYF. CDR3 bases: TGTGCCAGTCATAGTGGAACAGGCGCCTCTGGAAACACCATATATTTT.